This entry features one TCR beta chain sequence. Per the original data handling: Nucleated cell number was recorded as an estimate derived from reference gene primer amplification. The data were produced by immunoSEQ multiplex PCR, yet TCRdb's version contains in-frame clones alone and is incomplete. V and J calls and clone size are given by that table; D and trimming were obtained from the DNA. This sample has some 100,000 clones; around 90% occur once, and the top ten carry about 6.5%. There are 16 residues in the CDR3. The V end was cut by 0 bases, the J end by 10 bases, with 16 bases between. Germline V gene lookup returns CDR1 MGHRA and CDR2 YSYEKL. The data are from a study of blood T cell repertoires in COVID-19. Looking at the study overall: The cDNA or gDNA used as material had been derived from T cells, B-cell-depleted T cells, or PBMCs.

Sequencing was carried out using peripheral blood. This clonotype was obtained from a woman aged 60 to 75 with acute or convalescent COVID-19. The rearrangement uses TRBV4-1 and TRBJ1-6; D is unclear. Here the CDR3 reads CASSQESRPAGSPLHF. The CDR3 DNA is TGCGCCAGCAGCCAAGAGTCAAGGCCGGCGGGGTCACCCCTCCACTTT.